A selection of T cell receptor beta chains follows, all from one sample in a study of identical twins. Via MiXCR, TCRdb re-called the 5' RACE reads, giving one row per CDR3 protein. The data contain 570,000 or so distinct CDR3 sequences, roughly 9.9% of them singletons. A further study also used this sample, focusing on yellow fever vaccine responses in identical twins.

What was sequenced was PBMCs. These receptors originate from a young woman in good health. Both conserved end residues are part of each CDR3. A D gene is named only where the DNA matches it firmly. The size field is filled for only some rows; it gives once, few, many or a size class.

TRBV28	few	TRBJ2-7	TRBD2	CASKGPSGRVGGEQYF	TGTGCCAGCAAGGGGCCGAGCGGGAGAGTTGGAGGCGAGCAGTACTTC
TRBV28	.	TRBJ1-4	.	CASRERDLPSEKLFF	TGTGCCAGCAGGGAACGGGACCTCCCTTCCGAAAAACTGTTTTTT
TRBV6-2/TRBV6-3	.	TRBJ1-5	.	CASSSQSGDQPQHF	TGTGCCAGCAGCAGCCAGAGTGGGGATCAGCCCCAGCATTTT
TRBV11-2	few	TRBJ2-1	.	CASSPLFIMSYNEQFF	TGTGCCAGCAGCCCACTTTTCATCATGTCCTACAATGAGCAGTTCTTC
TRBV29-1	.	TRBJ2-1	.	CSVLQVYNEHFF	TGCAGCGTTCTACAGGTATACAATGAGCATTTCTTC
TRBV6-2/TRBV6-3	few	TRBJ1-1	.	CASRATNTEAFF	TGTGCCAGCAGGGCCACGAACACTGAAGCTTTCTTT
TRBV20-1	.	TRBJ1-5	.	CSGEQGVNQPQHF	TGCAGTGGTGAACAGGGAGTCAATCAGCCCCAGCATTTT
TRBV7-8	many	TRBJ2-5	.	CASRPSVETQYF	TGTGCCAGCAGACCTAGTGTGGAGACCCAGTACTTC
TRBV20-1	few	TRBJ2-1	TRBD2	CSPRALAGDWNEQFF	TGCAGTCCTAGAGCCCTAGCGGGAGACTGGAATGAGCAGTTCTTC
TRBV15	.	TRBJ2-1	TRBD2	CATSRASSSGAYNEQFF	TGTGCCACCAGCAGAGCGAGTAGTAGCGGGGCCTACAATGAGCAGTTCTTC
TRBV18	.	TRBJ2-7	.	CASSPLPTGVGEQYF	TGTGCCAGCTCACCTCTTCCGACAGGAGTCGGTGAGCAGTACTTC
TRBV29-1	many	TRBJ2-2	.	CSVGLEKNTGELFF	TGCAGCGTCGGACTGGAGAAGAACACCGGGGAGCTGTTTTTT
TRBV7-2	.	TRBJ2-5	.	CASASDVGTQYF	TGTGCCAGCGCCTCGGACGTGGGGACCCAGTACTTC
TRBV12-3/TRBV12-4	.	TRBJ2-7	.	CASSFYSGGDEQYF	TGTGCCAGCAGTTTTTACTCCGGGGGCGACGAGCAGTACTTC
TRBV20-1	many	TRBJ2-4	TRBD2	CSARASGRDLAKNIQYF	TGCAGTGCTAGAGCTAGCGGGAGGGATCTAGCCAAAAACATTCAGTACTTC
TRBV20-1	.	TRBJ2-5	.	CSARAGPETQYF	TGCAGTGCTAGAGCAGGGCCGGAGACCCAGTACTTC
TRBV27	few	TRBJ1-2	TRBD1	CASSLGTGAYGYTF	TGTGCCAGCAGTTTAGGGACAGGGGCATATGGCTACACCTTC
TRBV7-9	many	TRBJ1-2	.	CASSPTDHGYTF	TGTGCCAGCAGCCCGACGGACCATGGCTACACCTTC
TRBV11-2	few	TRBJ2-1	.	CASSGRTVDEQFF	TGTGCCAGCAGCGGGCGGACTGTCGATGAGCAGTTCTTC
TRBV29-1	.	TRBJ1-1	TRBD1	CSVDGTGTTEAFF	TGCAGCGTTGATGGGACAGGGACCACTGAAGCTTTCTTT
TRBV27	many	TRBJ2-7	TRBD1	CASSYGTVGVYEQYF	TGTGCCAGCAGTTATGGGACAGTCGGTGTCTACGAGCAGTACTTC
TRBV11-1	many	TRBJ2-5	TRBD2	CASSSRTSGAPETQYF	TGTGCCAGCAGCTCGCGGACTAGCGGAGCCCCAGAGACCCAGTACTTC
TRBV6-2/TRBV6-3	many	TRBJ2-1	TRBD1	CASRYHGTGGNEQFF	TGTGCCAGCAGATATCACGGGACAGGGGGCAATGAGCAGTTCTTC
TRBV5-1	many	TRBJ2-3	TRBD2	CASPRGERTDTQYF	TGCGCCAGCCCACGGGGGGAGCGCACAGATACGCAGTATTTT
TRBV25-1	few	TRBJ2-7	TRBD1	CASSGIVVGQIFTYEQYF	TGTGCCAGCAGTGGGATAGTCGTGGGACAGATCTTCACCTACGAGCAGTACTTC
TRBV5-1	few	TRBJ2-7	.	CASRLGVTTYEQYF	TGCGCCAGCAGACTCGGAGTTACAACCTACGAGCAGTACTTC
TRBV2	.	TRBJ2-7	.	CASSEGQEEGVSYEQYF	TGTGCCAGCAGTGAGGGGCAGGAGGAGGGGGTTTCCTACGAGCAGTACTTC
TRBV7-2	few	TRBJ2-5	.	CASSSGAGPVTQYF	TGTGCCAGCAGCTCGGGGGCCGGTCCAGTGACCCAGTACTTC
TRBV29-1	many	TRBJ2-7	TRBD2	CSVGGLAGDYEQYF	TGCAGCGTTGGAGGACTAGCGGGGGACTACGAGCAGTACTTC
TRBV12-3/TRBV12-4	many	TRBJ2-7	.	CASSLNRASYEQYF	TGTGCCAGCAGTTTGAACCGGGCCTCCTACGAGCAGTACTTC
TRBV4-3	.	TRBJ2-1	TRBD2	CASSQDGLVNEQFF	TGCGCCAGCAGCCAAGATGGACTAGTCAATGAGCAGTTCTTC